What follows describes a single T cell receptor (beta chain). CDR1 is SGDLS and CDR2 is YYNGEE in the germline V gene. The CDR3 has 13 residues. Trimming removed 3 bases at V and 4 bases at J, with 9 bases between. This specimen comes from a study of blood T cell repertoires in COVID-19. Study context: Whether acute or convalescent, the COVID-19 samples came from the United States, Italy and Spain.

In the authors' methods: Reference gene primers were amplified, and this amplification served to estimate nucleated cell counts. Libraries were prepared by immunoSEQ multiplex PCR; TCRdb keeps only in-frame clonotypes and omits some of them. V, J and clone size were drawn from that table, and D and trimming were deduced from the DNA. Among some 260,000 clones, around 84% were seen once, and the ten largest hold around 1.7%. The clonotype comes from a man aged 40-55 years who had recovered from COVID-19. The chain combines TRBV9 with TRBJ2-3; tentative D call: TRBD2 (5 bases). Sequencing input: PBMCs or T cells enriched from blood (not recorded which). The CDR3: CASSEAGSDTQYF. CDR3 bases: TGTGCCAGCAGCGAGGCGGGCTCAGATACGCAGTATTTT.